This T cell receptor (beta chain) emerged from a study of CD8 T cells in ankylosing spondylitis (TCRdb year 2017). Study-level background: T cell receptor beta repertoires were profiled in healthy donors and ankylosing spondylitis patients so that disease-linked TCR variants could be found. Peripheral blood was sampled, and synovial fluid was also collected from ankylosing spondylitis patients. The whole study cohort included roughly 110 healthy donors and over 20 ankylosing spondylitis patients. Summary of the overall study and its limitations: In peripheral blood, the disease-linked clones were found at relatively low frequencies and had a CD8+ phenotype. Some motif variants were previously reported in synovial fluid and blood of reactive arthritis patients, suggesting common disease-initiation mechanisms. A TCR beta motif made up of roughly eight highly homologous amino acid variants appeared to be characteristic of blood from ankylosing spondylitis patients. The disease-linked clones were reported to be significantly enriched in matched synovial fluid samples from ankylosing spondylitis patients.

Sequences MNHEY (CDR1) and SVGEGT (CDR2) are obtained from the germline V gene. There are 15 amino acids in the CDR3, from cysteine to phenylalanine inclusive. Only the CDR3 part of the read is kept: 45 bases, read in frame from the first base. V is pared back by 2 bases and J by 1 base, with 11 bases lying between the germline termini. This clonotype has just a few counts. This receptor's antigen is unknown. No much larger clone is present one base from it, and per-base qualities are unavailable. Sequencing took place on an Illumina HiSeq 2500. Quantitative 5'-RACE with molecular barcodes was used to prepare TCR beta libraries. Under the source paper's analysis protocol: Disease-linked TCR variants were identified with a new computational method built on a probabilistic model of VDJ rearrangement. TCRdb reprocessing: public reads trimmed at Q25 with fastp, clones called with MiXCR, in-frame beta chains kept. Here each entry gathers all rows of one CDR3 protein and keeps the most common genes and DNA. These V and J calls rely on TCRdb rather than the paper's analysis. The sample contains some 800,000 distinct CDR3 sequences, 10% to 15% of them found a single time. Together, the top ten hold 0.45% to 0.6% of the sample.

The chain was built from TRBV6-2 or TRBV6-3 and TRBJ1-1; the D segment cannot be called with confidence. This TCR was recovered from a male donor with ankylosing spondylitis. Specimen: blood, either unsorted or a sorted T cell fraction (not recorded which). The DNA sequence is given as TGTGCCAGCAGTTACCAGTGGCCGAGGAACACTGAAGCTTTCTTT. It codes for CASSYQWPRNTEAFF.